The 10 T cell receptor beta chains listed next were all sequenced from one sample in a study of T cell repertoires in aging, cancer and after chemotherapy. Rearranged V-D-J TRB sequences were amplified with a mixed TRB-A/B primer pool. In TCRdb, the multiplex PCR reads were re-called with MiXCR into one record per CDR3 protein. The sample yields more than 9,000 distinct CDR3 sequences, roughly 40% seen once. Amplification of TCR beta used genomic DNA extracted from peripheral blood. Sequenced: blood. These receptors all stem from a human donor in good health.

This clonotype was observed a few times. J is TRBJ2-7 and V is TRBV6-6; TRBD1 aligns across 7 bases. Germline loops: CDR1 MNHNY, CDR2 SVGAGI (reference sequence). CDR3 length: 12 residues. V was pared by 9 bases and J by 3 bases, with 5 bases of the junction left unmatched. As DNA, the CDR3 is TGTGCCAGTGGACAGGTAAACTACGAGCAGTACTTC. This codes for CASGQVNYEQYF.

This rearrangement joins TRBV5-4 to TRBJ2-3; D not certain. Trimming took off 1 base at V and 2 bases at J, with 14 bases between the two ends. Germline V gives CDR1 SGHNT, CDR2 YYREEE (reference sequence). The CDR3 loop spans 16 amino acids. Here the CDR3 reads CASSLKRNYNTDTQYF. CDR3 in DNA: TGTGCCAGCAGCTTGAAACGGAACTACAACACAGATACGCAGTATTTT.

V and J are TRBV19 and TRBJ1-2; D call uncertain. The V gene's germline CDR1 is LNHDA and CDR2 SQIVND (reference sequence). Trimming removed 7 bases from V and 8 bases from J, with 20 bases in between. This CDR3 comprises 14 residues. The CDR3 nucleotides are TGTGCCAGTATGGTCGAACGGGGATTCGGAGGCTACACCTTC. Amino acids: CASMVERGFGGYTF. Complete variable domain (other parts from reference TRBV19 and TRBJ1-2): DGGITQSPKYLFRKEGQNVTLSCEQNLNHDAMYWYRQDPGQGLRLIYYSQIVNDFQKGDIAEGYSVSREKKESFPLTVTSAQKNPTAFYLCASMVERGFGGYTFGSGTRLTVV.

V gene TRBV5-5 combines with J gene TRBJ2-7, with 8 bases identical to TRBD1. Germline V gene data show CDR1 as SGHKS and CDR2 as YYEKEE (reference sequence). There are 14 residues in the CDR3. The trim removed 6 bases at V and 3 bases at J, leaving 8 bases unmatched. The CDR3 nucleotides are TGTGCCAGCACCCGAGGACAGGGCGTCTACGAGCAGTACTTC. Translated, it gives CASTRGQGVYEQYF.

The chain combines TRBV5-5 with TRBJ2-7; TRBD1 aligns across 8 bases. The CDR3 has 14 residues. Trimming cost V 6 bases and J 2 bases; bases outside gene matches: 7. Germline CDR1 SGHKS, CDR2 YYEKEE (reference sequence). The CDR3 spells CASTRGQGAYEQYF. In DNA form, the CDR3 reads TGTGCCAGCACCCGAGGACAGGGCGCCTACGAGCAGTACTTC.

As for this clonotype: Relative to the germline gene, one junction end is altered; a read error may explain this. The CDR3 DNA sequence: TGCGCCAGCAGCAAGGACGGCACCGGGGAGCTGTTTTTT. Protein product: CASSKDGTGELFF. The rearrangement uses TRBV5-5 and TRBJ2-2; no clear D. This CDR3 region has 13 residues. Germline CDR1 reads SGHKS; CDR2 reads YYEKEE (reference sequence).

The chain carries TRBV6-1 and TRBJ1-4, with D perhaps matching TRBD1 (6 bases). Trimming pared 5 bases from V and 8 bases from J, leaving 18 bases between. CDR1 and CDR2 (germline): MNHNS, SASEGT. The CDR3 extends over 15 amino acids. The CDR3 here is CASSSFRGEAEKLFF. CDR3 DNA: TGTGCCAGCAGTAGCTTCAGGGGAGAAGCAGAAAAACTGTTTTTT.

The genes are TRBV19 and TRBJ1-1, with TRBD1 matching 9 bases. The CDR3 extends over 16 amino acids. Germline V gives CDR1 LNHDA, CDR2 SQIVND (reference sequence). Trimming at V came to 7 bases and at J to 5 bases, leaving 14 bases not matched to a gene. Here the CDR3 DNA reads TGTGCCAGTATGACCCCAACCGGGACAGGGATAACTGAAGCTTTCTTT. Translating it yields CASMTPTGTGITEAFF.

By share, this clonotype counts as medium-sized. The V and J genes are TRBV29-1 and TRBJ1-1; D gene uncertain. Deletions cut 4 bases from V and 0 bases from J, with 6 bases between. The CDR3 has 12 amino acids. Per germline, CDR1 SQVTM and CDR2 ANQGSEA. The CDR3 region is CSVGLMNTEAFF. The CDR3 DNA reads TGCAGCGTTGGACTGATGAACACTGAAGCTTTCTTT.

J is TRBJ2-7 and V is TRBV6-1, with D uncertain. Germline CDR1 and CDR2: MNHNS and SASEGT. This CDR3 has 11 residues. V was trimmed by 1 base and J by 6 bases, leaving 4 bases between them. Here the CDR3 reads CASSEVSEQYF. As DNA, the CDR3 is TGTGCCAGCAGTGAAGTCAGCGAGCAGTACTTC.